A single sample is the source of the 26 T cell receptor beta chains below, sequenced in a study of T cell responses to AZD1222 COVID-19 vaccine. Data came from immunoSEQ multiplex PCR; TCRdb stores just in-frame clones and leaves some out. The sample includes some 130,000 clones, more than 90% seen only once; the top ten take under 2%. Sequences were derived from peripheral blood, sampled 28 days after the second AZD1222 dose. The receptors were sampled from an adult who received the AZD1222 COVID-19 vaccine.

V is TRBV19 and J is TRBJ1-4; D gene uncertain. The CDR3 spans 16 residues. Trimming shortened V by 5 bases and J by 0 bases, and 13 bases separated the two germline ends. Germline V gene lookup returns CDR1 LNHDA and CDR2 SQIVND (reference sequence). CDR3 nucleotides: TGTGCCAGTAGTCGAACCACCGGGTCAACTAATGAAAAACTGTTTTTT. It specifies CASSRTTGSTNEKLFF.

The V gene is TRBV12-3 or TRBV12-4, the J gene TRBJ1-1; the D is unclear. Between the trimmed V and J ends, which lost 3 bases and 6 bases, there was a span of 11 bases. The CDR3 is made up of 13 amino acids. The chain's CDR3 is CASSFFVHPEAFF. DNA for the CDR3: TGTGCCAGCAGTTTTTTTGTGCATCCTGAAGCTTTCTTT.

The CDR3 nucleotides read TGCGCCAGCAGCCAAGATCTGGGGGGGTGGTATGGCTACACCTTC. It encodes CASSQDLGGWYGYTF. V usage is TRBV4-1 and J usage is TRBJ1-2, with D perhaps TRBD1 (5 bases). Germline V gene lookup returns CDR1 MGHRA and CDR2 YSYEKL. The V end was cut by 0 bases, the J end by 5 bases, with 13 bases between. This CDR3 has 15 residues.

The chain recombines TRBV6-5 with TRBJ2-4, with D perhaps matching TRBD2 (5 bases). CDR1 is MNHEY, CDR2 SVGAGI, per germline. This CDR3 is 14 amino acids long. Between the trimmed V and J ends, which lost 11 bases and 3 bases, there was a span of 17 bases. The CDR3 protein is CAELEVEDKNIQYF. CDR3 DNA sequence: TGTGCCGAGCTAGAGGTGGAGGACAAAAACATTCAGTACTTC.

This chain uses TRBV24-1 with TRBJ1-5, with D perhaps TRBD1 (5 bases). The CDR3 runs 12 residues. Germline values: CDR1 KGHDR, CDR2 SFDVKD. V was cut by 8 bases and J by 5 bases, with 9 bases left in between. CDR3 DNA: TGTGCCACCAAGGGGCGAGATCAGCCCCAGCATTTT. Protein: CATKGRDQPQHF.

The CDR3 sequence is CASSYRQDYGYTF. The CDR3 bases are TGTGCCAGCAGCTATCGACAGGACTATGGCTACACCTTC. The chain uses TRBV7-2 and TRBJ1-2, with TRBD1 as a possible D gene (6 bases). CDR1 is SGHTA and CDR2 is FQGNSA in the germline V gene. There are 13 residues in the CDR3. Trimming shortened V by 4 bases and J by 3 bases, and 9 bases separated the two germline ends.

V gene TRBV7-9 combines with J gene TRBJ2-5; 7 bases are shared with TRBD1. Germline CDR1 and CDR2: SEHNR and FQNEAQ (reference sequence). This CDR3 is 15 amino acids long. V was clipped by 2 bases and J by 6 bases; unmatched bases: 9. Here the CDR3 DNA reads TGTGCCAGCAGCTTATTGACAGGGAGTGTACAGACCCAGTACTTC. This encodes CASSLLTGSVQTQYF.

This clone was seen only once. This rearrangement joins TRBV12-3 or TRBV12-4 to TRBJ1-2; weak D call: TRBD1 (5 bases). CDR3 size: 12 residues. The ends were cut back, 3 bases at V and 5 bases at J, with 7 bases in the middle. CDR3 in DNA: TGTGCCAGCAGTTTGAAGGGGTATGGCTACACCTTC. It encodes CASSLKGYGYTF.

The chain links TRBV3-1 (or the pseudogene TRBV3-2) to TRBJ1-2; TRBD1 aligns across 7 bases. The V gene end was trimmed by 4 bases and the J gene end by 5 bases; junction bases not matched to a gene: 7. Germline values: CDR1 LGHDT, CDR2 YNNKEL (reference sequence). The CDR3 extends over 14 amino acids. CDR3 amino acids: CASSPTGVGYGYTF. The CDR3 nucleotides read TGTGCCAGCAGCCCCACAGGGGTGGGATATGGCTACACCTTC.

The chain carries TRBV29-1 and TRBJ2-2; 9 nucleotides line up with TRBD1. The germline CDR1 and CDR2 sequences are SQVTM and ANQGSEA. The CDR3 runs 16 residues. V lost 4 bases and J lost 4; bases outside the gene matches: 10. CDR3 sequence (DNA): TGCAGCGTTGGACGGACAGGGGCTGGTTCCACCGGGGAGCTGTTTTTT. Its translation: CSVGRTGAGSTGELFF.

This clone was counted once. The rearrangement uses TRBV6-5 and TRBJ1-5, with 8 positions matching TRBD1. There are 15 residues in the CDR3. After removal of 5 bases from V and 6 bases from J, the junction contained 9 bases not matched to a gene. Per the germline V gene, CDR1 is MNHEY and CDR2 is SVGAGI. In nucleotides, the CDR3 is TGTGCCAGCAGTCGCGCCGGGACAGGAGCTCAGCCCCAGCATTTT. This sequence encodes CASSRAGTGAQPQHF.

V and J are TRBV6-1 and TRBJ1-5; perhaps TRBD1 as D (5 bases). CDR3 length: 16 residues. With 0 bases removed from V and 3 bases from J, the gap between germline ends came to 12 bases. Germline CDR1 MNHNS, CDR2 SASEGT. CDR3 DNA: TGTGCCAGCAGTGAAGCGCGAGACAGACTCAATCAGCCCCAGCATTTT. This codes for CASSEARDRLNQPQHF.

The chain has TRBV19 and TRBJ1-1, with D unresolved. Germline V gene lookup returns CDR1 LNHDA and CDR2 SQIVND (reference sequence). This CDR3 is 14 amino acids long. The ends were cut back, 3 bases at V and 1 base at J, with 9 bases in the middle. Here the CDR3 reads CASSILWQNTEAFF. The CDR3 DNA sequence: TGTGCCAGTAGTATTTTATGGCAGAACACTGAAGCTTTCTTT.

CDR3 residues: CASSPPGDRAFYTF. Written as DNA, the CDR3 is TGTGCCAGCTCACCACCGGGGGACAGGGCCTTCTACACCTTC. The chain is built from TRBV18 and TRBJ1-2, with TRBD1 identical over 9 bases. Germline CDR1 is KGHSH and CDR2 is LQKENI. There are 14 residues in the CDR3. Trimming cost V 0 bases and J 10 bases; bases outside gene matches: 6.

The rearrangement links TRBV3-1 (or the pseudogene TRBV3-2) to TRBJ2-7; TRBD1 might be the D (6 bases). Germline CDR1 reads LGHDT; CDR2 reads YNNKEL (reference sequence). V lost 4 bases, J lost 0 bases, and 10 bases lay in between. The CDR3 loop spans 14 amino acids. The CDR3 loop is CASSRSTGSYEQYF. The CDR3 DNA is TGTGCCAGCAGCCGCTCGACAGGCTCCTACGAGCAGTACTTC.

This clone came up once. V is TRBV6-5 and J is TRBJ1-1; TRBD1 aligns across 8 bases. CDR1 and CDR2 from the germline V gene are MNHEY and SVGAGI. The CDR3 consists of 14 residues. V shed 7 bases, J shed 5 bases, and the junction held 9 bases outside the gene matches. In DNA form, the CDR3 reads TGTGCCAGCAATCAGGGGGCCCCGGTGACTGAAGCTTTCTTT. It is translated as CASNQGAPVTEAFF.

This clone has a single count. The chain combines TRBV14 with TRBJ1-1, with D perhaps TRBD1 (5 bases). Per the germline V gene, CDR1 is SGHDN and CDR2 is FVKESK. The CDR3 totals 13 residues. V lost 4 bases and J 3 bases, leaving 9 bases between the germline ends. The CDR3 nucleotides are TGTGCCAGCAGCCCGGGACTGGACACTGAAGCTTTCTTT. It encodes CASSPGLDTEAFF.

Comment on this clone: Within the sample, other DNA sequences also encode this same CDR3. The chain links TRBV30 to TRBJ1-1; D is ambiguous. Deletions cut 3 bases from V and 2 bases from J, with 4 bases between. The germline V gene encodes CDR1 GTSNPN and CDR2 SVGIG (reference sequence). The CDR3 loop spans 11 amino acids. For the CDR3, the DNA is TGTGCCTGGAGCAGAAACACTGAAGCTTTCTTT. It encodes CAWSRNTEAFF. The whole variable domain, remainder taken from reference TRBV30 and TRBJ1-1, is SQTIHQWPATLVQPVGSPLSLECTVEGTSNPNLYWYRQAAGRGLQLLFYSVGIGQISSEVPQNLSASRPQDRQFILSSKKLLLSDSGFYLCAWSRNTEAFFGQGTRLTVV.

V and J are TRBV28 and TRBJ1-3; D remains unclear. Trimming pared 8 bases from V and 0 bases from J, leaving 5 bases between. Looked up from germline, CDR1 is MDHEN and CDR2 is SYDVKM. This CDR3 spans 12 amino acids. CDR3 sequence: CASAGSGNTIYF. CDR3 coding DNA: TGTGCCAGCGCAGGCTCTGGAAACACCATATATTTT.

The chain carries TRBV7-9 and TRBJ2-3; 13 bases align to TRBD2. CDR3 size: 16 residues. J was trimmed by 4 bases and V by 5 bases; bases with no gene match: 6. CDR1 is SEHNR, CDR2 FQNEAQ, per germline (reference sequence). The CDR3 nucleotides read TGTGCCAGCAGCCTAAGGACTAGCGGGAGTTCAGATACGCAGTATTTT. The encoded protein is CASSLRTSGSSDTQYF. Using reference TRBV7-9 and TRBJ2-3 for the parts outside the CDR3, the full variable domain is DTGVSQNPRHKITKRGQNVTFRCDPISEHNRLYWYRQTLGQGPEFLTYFQNEAQLEKSRLLSDRFSAERPKGSFSTLEIQRTEQGDSAMYLCASSLRTSGSSDTQYFGPGTRLTVL.

The chain recombines TRBV29-1 with TRBJ1-1; D is ambiguous. With 7 bases removed from V and 4 bases from J, the gap between germline ends came to 19 bases. CDR3 length: 14 amino acids. CDR1 is SQVTM and CDR2 is ANQGSEA in the germline V gene. CDR3 nucleotide sequence: TGCAGCGGAGGCGGGCAGGCCACGGTCACTGAAGCTTTCTTT. Amino acids: CSGGGQATVTEAFF.

V gene TRBV30 combines with J gene TRBJ1-4; TRBD1 matches at 9 bases. Unmatched junction bases numbered 4, after V lost 5 bases and J lost 0 bases. CDR1 is GTSNPN and CDR2 is SVGIG in the germline V gene (reference sequence). The CDR3 contains 15 residues. For the CDR3, the DNA is TGTGCCTGGCGAGGGGACAGGGCAACTAATGAAAAACTGTTTTTT. As protein: CAWRGDRATNEKLFF.

In nucleotides, the CDR3 is TGTGCCAGTAAGCAAACGGGCCGACAGGGCGTCTATGGCTACACCTTC. Translation: CASKQTGRQGVYGYTF. The chain combines TRBV21-1 with TRBJ1-2; TRBD1, the D gene given by the table, was not confirmed from the DNA. TRBV21-1 is a listed pseudogene. The CDR3 is made up of 16 amino acids.

This clone was observed a few times. The chain has TRBV15 and TRBJ2-2, with 13 positions matching TRBD2. J was trimmed by 7 bases and V by 3 bases; bases with no gene match: 5. The CDR3 runs 16 residues. Germline assignment: CDR1 LNHNV and CDR2 YYDKDF (reference sequence). Here the CDR3 reads CATSSRRTSGGGELFF. Written as DNA, the CDR3 is TGTGCCACCAGCAGTCGTCGGACTAGCGGGGGCGGGGAGCTGTTTTTT. Together with reference TRBV15 and TRBJ2-2, the CDR3 gives the full variable domain: DAMVIQNPRYQVTQFGKPVTLSCSQTLNHNVMYWYQQKSSQAPKLLFHYYDKDFNNEADTPDNFQSRRPNTSFCFLDIRSPGLGDTAMYLCATSSRRTSGGGELFFGEGSRLTVL.

A single count supports this clone. The rearrangement links TRBV2 to TRBJ1-1; 7 bases line up with TRBD1. V trimming: 7 bases; J trimming: 6 bases; junction bases outside the gene matches: 2. The CDR3 runs to 11 residues. Germline CDR1 reads SNHLY; CDR2 reads FYNNEI. CDR3 residues: CASTTGAEAFF. The CDR3 nucleotides read TGTGCCAGCACTACAGGGGCTGAAGCTTTCTTT.

In its sample, this clone was seen a few times. The chain employs TRBV10-1 and TRBJ2-2; 8 bases agree with TRBD1. Germline loops: CDR1 WNHNN, CDR2 SYGVQD (reference sequence). There are 15 residues in the CDR3. V shed 6 bases and J 2 bases; nucleotides not matched to a gene: 5. CDR3 amino acids: CASRDDRGNTGELFF. In DNA form, the CDR3 reads TGCGCCAGCAGGGATGACAGGGGAAACACCGGGGAGCTGTTTTTT.